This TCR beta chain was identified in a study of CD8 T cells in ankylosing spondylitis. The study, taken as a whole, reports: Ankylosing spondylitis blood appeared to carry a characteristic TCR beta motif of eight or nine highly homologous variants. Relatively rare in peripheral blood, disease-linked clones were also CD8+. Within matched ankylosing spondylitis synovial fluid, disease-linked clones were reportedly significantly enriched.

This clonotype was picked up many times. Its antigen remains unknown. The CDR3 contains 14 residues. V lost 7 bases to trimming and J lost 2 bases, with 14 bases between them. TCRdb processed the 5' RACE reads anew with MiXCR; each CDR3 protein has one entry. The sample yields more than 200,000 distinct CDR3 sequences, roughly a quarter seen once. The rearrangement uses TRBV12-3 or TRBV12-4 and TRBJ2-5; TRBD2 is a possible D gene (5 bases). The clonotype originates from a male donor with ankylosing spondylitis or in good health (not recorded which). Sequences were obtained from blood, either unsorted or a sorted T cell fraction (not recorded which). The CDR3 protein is CASMVSRGQETQYF. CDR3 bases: TGTGCCAGCATGGTGTCCCGGGGTCAAGAGACCCAGTACTTC.